These T cell receptor beta chains were read from a single sample in a study of T-cell reconstitution after alpha-beta-depleted transplantation in children. TCRdb itself ran the PCR reads through MiXCR, one entry per CDR3 protein. The repertoire holds around 90,000 distinct CDR3 sequences, with about a sixth as singletons. Material: PBMCs, mostly from graft donor cells, obtained 180 days after TCRalphabeta/CD19-depleted stem cell transplant. The receptors shown here come from a male patient under 10 years old who had a stem cell transplant for acute lymphoblastic leukemia, so the T cells may come from the graft donor. CDR3s include the opening cysteine and the closing phenylalanine or tryptophan. D genes are given only for firm matches. Clone size is not always given. Where it is, it says once, few, many or a class for expanded clones.

J,V,size,D,DNA,CDR3
TRBJ1-5,TRBV12-3/TRBV12-4,few,.,TGTGCCAGCAGTTTAAGCGGGAATCAGCCCCAGCATTTT,CASSLSGNQPQHF
TRBJ2-3,TRBV18,.,.,TGTGCCAGCTCACCACCCCAGGGACGGCCAGATACGCAGTATTTT,CASSPPQGRPDTQYF
TRBJ1-2,TRBV3-1,.,.,TGTGCCAGCAGCCAGAGGATAACGGTTGTCTATGGCTACACCTTC,CASSQRITVVYGYTF
TRBJ1-1,TRBV28,.,.,TGTGCCAGCAGTGTAGAGGGACATAAGAGGGAGACTGAAGCTTTCTTT,CASSVEGHKRETEAFF
TRBJ1-6,TRBV7-9,few,.,TGTGCCAGCACCCAAACGGGGGGCTTCGGTAATTCACCCCTCCACTTT,CASTQTGGFGNSPLHF
TRBJ1-5,TRBV20-1,.,.,TGCAGTGCTAGATGGGATAGCAATCAGCCCCAGCATTTT,CSARWDSNQPQHF
TRBJ2-1,TRBV7-2,.,TRBD2,TGTGCCAGCAGCTTAGTGGCGGGAGAATACAATGAGCAGTTCTTC,CASSLVAGEYNEQFF
TRBJ1-6,TRBV7-2,.,.,TGTGCCAGCAGCTTAGCGGGGGGCCCGAATAATTCACCCCTCCACTTT,CASSLAGGPNNSPLHF
TRBJ2-3,TRBV9,.,TRBD2,TGTGCCAGCAGGCGGGGGGTGGCAGATACGCAGTATTTT,CASRRGVADTQYF
TRBJ1-5,TRBV12-5,.,.,TGTGCTAGTGGTTTGTTTTGGGACCGGCGGAATCAGCCCCAGCATTTT,CASGLFWDRRNQPQHF
TRBJ2-5,TRBV11-2,few,.,TGTGCCAGCAGCTTAAGCAGGGGGGGAGAAGAGACCCAGTACTTC,CASSLSRGGEETQYF
TRBJ2-6,TRBV28,.,TRBD2,TGTGCCAGCAGGGGAGTAGCGGGGGGCGCTGGGGCCAACGTCCTGACTTTC,CASRGVAGGAGANVLTF
TRBJ2-2,TRBV3-1,.,.,TGTGCCAGCAGCCAAGCGGGTGGGGGAGCGAACACCGGGGAGCTGTTTTTT,CASSQAGGGANTGELFF
TRBJ2-7,TRBV7-9,.,TRBD1,TGTGCCAGCAGCTTAAAAGCAGCGGCAGGGGGCTACGAGCAGTACTTC,CASSLKAAAGGYEQYF
TRBJ2-2,TRBV25-1,.,.,TGTGCCAGCAAATCTACTAGTACCGGGGAGCTGTTTTTT,CASKSTSTGELFF
TRBJ1-2,TRBV10-3,.,.,TGTGCCATCAGTGAATTATATCGTGTGCCGCCTAATGGCTACACCTTC,CAISELYRVPPNGYTF